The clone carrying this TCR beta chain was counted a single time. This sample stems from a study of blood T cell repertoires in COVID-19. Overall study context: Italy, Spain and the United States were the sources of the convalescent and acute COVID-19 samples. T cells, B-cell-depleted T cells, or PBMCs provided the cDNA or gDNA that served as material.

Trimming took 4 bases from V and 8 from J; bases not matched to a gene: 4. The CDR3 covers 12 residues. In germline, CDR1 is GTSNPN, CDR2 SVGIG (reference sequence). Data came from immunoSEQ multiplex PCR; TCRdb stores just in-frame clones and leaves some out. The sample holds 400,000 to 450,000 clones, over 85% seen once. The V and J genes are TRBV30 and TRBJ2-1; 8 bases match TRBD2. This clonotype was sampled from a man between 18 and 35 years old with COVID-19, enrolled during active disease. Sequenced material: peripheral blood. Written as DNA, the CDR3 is TGTGCCTGGACGGGAGGGAACGATGAGCAGTTCTTC. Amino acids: CAWTGGNDEQFF.